These T cell receptor beta chains were read from a single sample in a study of radiotherapy plus CTLA-4 blockade in lung cancer. Produced via immunoSEQ multiplex PCR; TCRdb's table is partial and in-frame only. This sample has 23,000 or so clones; around 70% occur once, and the top ten carry roughly 3%. The source was peripheral blood, collected from a patient treated with radiotherapy plus ipilimumab. The receptors were sampled from a human donor with non-small cell lung cancer whose response to radiotherapy plus ipilimumab could not be evaluated. The CDR3 runs from the conserved cysteine through the conserved F or W. D genes are given only for firm matches. The size entry is marked missing in some rows and otherwise reads once, few, many or a size class.

v_gene	abundance	d_gene	j_gene	CDR3nt	CDR3aa
TRBV7-3	few	TRBD2	TRBJ2-3	TGTGCCAGCAGCTTAGACCTAGCGGGAAACTCAGATACGCAGTATTTT	CASSLDLAGNSDTQYF
TRBV5-4	.	TRBD1	TRBJ2-3	TGTGCCAGCAGCGACCGGGACAGGGAGAATACGCAGTATTTT	CASSDRDRENTQYF
TRBV2	.	TRBD1	TRBJ2-7	TGTGCCAGCAGTGGGTCCCGGGACAGGGGTTACGAGCAGTACTTC	CASSGSRDRGYEQYF
TRBV27	.	TRBD2	TRBJ2-2	TGTGCCAGCAGTTCACGACTAGCGCGGGCCGGGGAGCTGTTTTTT	CASSSRLARAGELFF
TRBV18	.	.	TRBJ2-1	TGTGCCAGCTCACCTCGGGACTCCCGTAACGATGAGCAGTTCTTC	CASSPRDSRNDEQFF
TRBV30	.	.	TRBJ2-7	TGTGCCTGGAGTGTAAAACAGCCCTACGAGCAGTACTTC	CAWSVKQPYEQYF
TRBV5-1	few	.	TRBJ1-2	TGCGCCAGCAGCCCGGACACTTATGGCTACACCTTC	CASSPDTYGYTF
TRBV11-3	.	.	TRBJ1-1	TGTGCCAGCAGTTCGCCAGGGGCCGGGGCTTTCTTT	CASSSPGAGAFF
TRBV4-1	.	TRBD2	TRBJ2-7	TGCGCCAGCAGCCCCCGACTAGCGGGAGGACACGAGCAGTACTTC	CASSPRLAGGHEQYF
TRBV7-9	.	TRBD1	TRBJ1-1	TGTGCCAGCAGCTCGGGACAGGGTGAGGTCACTGAAGCTTTCTTT	CASSSGQGEVTEAFF
TRBV30	.	TRBD2	TRBJ2-3	TGTGCCTGGAGGAGGGCTACTAGCGGGAGAGTGTCAGATACGCAGTATTTT	CAWRRATSGRVSDTQYF
TRBV4-1	.	TRBD1	TRBJ2-7	TGCGCCAGCAGCCAATCAGCGGACAGGGTTCCCTACGAGCAGTACTTC	CASSQSADRVPYEQYF
TRBV5-6	.	TRBD1	TRBJ2-5	TGTGCCAGCAGCTCCGTCCTTGGGACAGGGAGTTCTGAGCAGTACTTC	CASSSVLGTGSSEQYF
TRBV5-4	.	TRBD1	TRBJ1-2	TGTGCCAGCAGCTTGGGGGGGATTCAGGGGGACTATGGCTACACCTTC	CASSLGGIQGDYGYTF
TRBV27	.	TRBD1	TRBJ2-1	TGTGCCAGCAGTTTATATGGGACAGGGTCGTACAATGAGCAGTTCTTC	CASSLYGTGSYNEQFF
TRBV6-5	.	.	TRBJ1-1	TGTGCCAGCAGTTACTCGGTTATGAGGAGGAACACTGAAGCTTTCTTT	CASSYSVMRRNTEAFF
TRBV4-1	once	TRBD1	TRBJ2-7	TGCGCCAGCAGCCAAGAACCACAGGGGGCTGGGGAGCAGTACTTC	CASSQEPQGAGEQYF
TRBV7-9	.	TRBD1	TRBJ2-5	TGTGCCAGCAGCTCAACTGACAGGACAGGGGGTATGAGGGAGACCCAGTACTTC	CASSSTDRTGGMRETQYF
TRBV5-6	.	.	TRBJ1-2	TGTGCCAGCAGCTCCAATCCGGGACAAGGGAACTATGGCTACACCTTC	CASSSNPGQGNYGYTF
TRBV11-3	.	TRBD2	TRBJ2-1	TGTGCCAGCAGCCCAGGCCTAGCGGGGTCACTCGAGCAGTTCTTC	CASSPGLAGSLEQFF
TRBV7-2	.	TRBD2	TRBJ2-5	TGTGCCAGCAGCTTAGAGGCTAGCGGGACCCAGTACTTC	CASSLEASGTQYF
TRBV7-7	.	.	TRBJ2-7	TGTGCCAGCAGCTTAGCGAGTCAGGGCGAGCAGTACTTC	CASSLASQGEQYF
TRBV18	.	.	TRBJ2-2	TGTGCCAGCTCACCTCCCGTGGGGGAGCTGTTTTTT	CASSPPVGELFF
TRBV9	few	.	TRBJ2-1	TGTGCCAGCAGCGTAGAATGGAGGGTGAGTGAGCAGTTCTTC	CASSVEWRVSEQFF
TRBV19	medium-sized	TRBD1	TRBJ1-1	TGTGCCAGTAGCGACAGGGGCAACACTGAAGCTTTCTTT	CASSDRGNTEAFF
TRBV5-1	few	TRBD2	TRBJ2-1	TGCGCCAGCAGCTTGGTCCCTTGGACTAGCGGGAGCTCCTACAATGAGCAGTTCTTC	CASSLVPWTSGSSYNEQFF
TRBV19	.	TRBD2	TRBJ2-2	TGTGCCAGTATCGGGACTAGCGGGAGATTGAACACCGGGGAGCTGTTTTTT	CASIGTSGRLNTGELFF
TRBV5-1	.	TRBD2	TRBJ2-5	TGCGCCAGCAGCTTGGGGGCAGGGACTAGCGGGAGGGCGAAGACCCAGTACTTC	CASSLGAGTSGRAKTQYF